This is a list of T cell receptor beta chains from one sample in a study of blood T cell repertoires in COVID-19. Assay used: immunoSEQ multiplex PCR; TCRdb lists only in-frame clones, some missing. This sample has about 92,000 clones, with 85% found just once. Source material: peripheral blood. The receptor set was obtained from a man older than 75 with acute or convalescent COVID-19. The CDR3 runs from the conserved cysteine through the conserved F or W. The D gene is left open where the match is weak. The size field is filled for only some rows; it gives once, few, many or a size class.

j_call	d_call	clone_size	v_call	cdr3_aa	cdr3_nt
TRBJ1-2	NA	NA	TRBV28	CASSFAGIGYGYTF	TGTGCCAGCAGTTTTGCAGGGATAGGCTATGGCTACACCTTC
TRBJ1-1	TRBD1	NA	TRBV18	CASSPGTGLNTEAFF	TGTGCCAGCTCACCAGGGACAGGGCTGAACACTGAAGCTTTCTTT
TRBJ2-5	NA	NA	TRBV5-8	CASSLGGVETQYF	TGTGCCAGCAGCTTGGGGGGCGTGGAGACCCAGTACTTC
TRBJ1-1	NA	NA	TRBV9	CASSVVGQNTEAFF	TGTGCCAGCAGCGTAGTGGGACAGAACACTGAAGCTTTCTTT
TRBJ2-7	TRBD1	NA	TRBV19	CASTTTGTARGEQYF	TGTGCCAGTACCACGACCGGGACAGCAAGAGGGGAGCAGTACTTC
TRBJ2-5	NA	NA	TRBV15	CATSRSQGTQYF	TGTGCCACCAGCAGATCACAGGGCACCCAGTACTTC
TRBJ2-7	TRBD1	NA	TRBV28	CASRGQGRYEQYF	TGTGCCAGCAGAGGACAGGGTCGGTACGAGCAGTACTTC
TRBJ1-2	NA	NA	TRBV18	CASSPLSNGYTF	TGTGCCAGCTCACCACTGAGTAATGGCTACACCTTC
TRBJ1-2	NA	NA	TRBV6-5	CASSHNRGNSHGYTF	TGTGCCAGCAGTCACAACCGTGGCAACAGTCATGGCTACACCTTC
TRBJ1-1	TRBD1	NA	TRBV28	CASRTTGMNTEAFF	TGTGCCAGCCGTACGACAGGGATGAACACTGAAGCTTTCTTT
TRBJ2-2	NA	NA	TRBV4-1	CASSQGLAGTGELFF	TGCGCCAGCAGCCAAGGGCTAGCCGGCACCGGGGAGCTGTTTTTT
TRBJ1-2	NA	few	TRBV28	CASRKGGTYGYTF	TGTGCCAGCAGAAAAGGAGGGACCTATGGCTACACCTTC
TRBJ1-4	TRBD1	NA	TRBV7-9	CASARQGLDEKLFF	TGTGCCAGCGCTCGACAGGGTTTGGATGAAAAACTGTTTTTT
TRBJ1-5	NA	once	TRBV18	CASSPGEIGQPQHF	TGTGCCAGCTCACCAGGGGAGATAGGTCAGCCCCAGCATTTT
TRBJ2-7	TRBD2	NA	TRBV7-9	CASSLAPGGLTSYEQYF	TGTGCCAGCAGCTTAGCCCCGGGAGGCCTAACATCCTACGAGCAGTACTTC
TRBJ1-5	TRBD1	many	TRBV6-2/TRBV6-3	CASSPGTGGKQPQHF	TGTGCCAGCAGCCCGGGGACAGGGGGCAAGCAGCCCCAGCATTTT
TRBJ1-1	NA	NA	TRBV21-1	CASPGPFDTEAFF	TGTGCCAGCCCAGGGCCTTTTGACACTGAAGCTTTCTTT
TRBJ2-1	TRBD2	NA	TRBV7-9	CASLAGGNGEQFF	TGTGCCAGCCTAGCGGGAGGAAACGGTGAGCAGTTCTTC
TRBJ1-1	NA	NA	TRBV9	CASSVGQMNTEAFF	TGTGCCAGCAGCGTAGGACAGATGAACACTGAAGCTTTCTTT
TRBJ2-7	NA	NA	TRBV5-8	CASSKWTGVTYEQYF	TGTGCCAGCAGTAAATGGACGGGGGTCACCTACGAGCAGTACTTC
TRBJ2-5	NA	NA	TRBV19	CASSIQGIEETQYF	TGTGCCAGTAGTATTCAGGGAATAGAGGAGACCCAGTACTTC
TRBJ2-1	TRBD2	NA	TRBV7-3	CASSHFILAGDTYNEQFF	TGTGCCAGCAGCCACTTTATTCTAGCGGGAGACACCTACAATGAGCAGTTCTTC